This TCR beta chain was profiled in a study of blood T cell repertoires in COVID-19. Study details: Donors in the United States, Italy and Spain gave samples during acute or convalescent COVID-19. The cDNA or gDNA used as material had been derived from T cells, B-cell-depleted T cells, or PBMCs.

V gave up 1 base and J gave up 3 bases, with 9 bases separating them. In germline, CDR1 is LNHNV, CDR2 YYDKDF (reference sequence). The CDR3 is 14 amino acids. Source study methods: Amplification from reference gene primers served as the basis for estimated nucleated cell counts. Clones were sequenced by immunoSEQ multiplex PCR, and TCRdb holds only the in-frame ones, with some missing. That table is the source of V, J and clone size, and D and trimming were worked out from the DNA. The table includes approximately 100,000 clones, roughly 82% detected once. The source is a human donor in a cohort sampled during active COVID-19. The J gene is TRBJ2-5, the V gene TRBV15; maybe TRBD2 (5 bases). The specimen was peripheral blood. This CDR3 is CATSRGTPKETQYF. Written as DNA, the CDR3 is TGTGCCACCAGCAGAGGGACTCCCAAAGAGACCCAGTACTTC.